This T cell receptor (beta chain) emerged from a study of blood T cell repertoires in COVID-19. Looking at the study overall: COVID-19 samples, acute and convalescent, were from the United States, Italy and Spain. The cDNA or gDNA used as material had been derived from T cells, B-cell-depleted T cells, or PBMCs.

The CDR3 runs to 15 residues. Germline CDR1 is MNHEY and CDR2 is SVGAGI. Trimming removed 5 bases from V and 8 bases from J; junction bases left unmatched: 9. Authors' analysis steps: Amplification of reference gene primers provided the estimated nucleated cell counts. Clones were read by immunoSEQ multiplex PCR, and TCRdb kept only the in-frame ones, dropping some. V, J and clone size derive from that table, while D and trimming were established from the DNA sequence. The sample has over 250,000 clones, about 83% seen once; the top ten hold 8.5% to 9.5%. The chain couples TRBV6-5 to TRBJ2-1, with 10 bases aligning to TRBD2. Sequences were obtained from peripheral blood. This clonotype was sampled from a woman aged 45-65 years who had recovered from COVID-19. The CDR3 sequence: CASSTGLAPGDEQFF. The CDR3 coding sequence is TGTGCCAGCAGTACGGGACTAGCGCCGGGGGATGAGCAGTTCTTC.